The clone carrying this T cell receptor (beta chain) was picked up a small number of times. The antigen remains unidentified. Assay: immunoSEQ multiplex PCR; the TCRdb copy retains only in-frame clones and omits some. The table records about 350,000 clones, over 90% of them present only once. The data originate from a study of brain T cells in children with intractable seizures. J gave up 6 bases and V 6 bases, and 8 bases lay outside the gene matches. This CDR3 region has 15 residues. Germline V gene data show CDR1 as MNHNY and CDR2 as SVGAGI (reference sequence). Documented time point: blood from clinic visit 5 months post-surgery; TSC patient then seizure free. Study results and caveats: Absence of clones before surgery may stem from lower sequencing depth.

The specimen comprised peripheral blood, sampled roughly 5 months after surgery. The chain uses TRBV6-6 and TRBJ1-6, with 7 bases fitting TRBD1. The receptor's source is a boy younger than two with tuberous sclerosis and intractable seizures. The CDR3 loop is CASSPGTDFNSPLHF. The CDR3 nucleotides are TGTGCCAGCAGCCCCGGGACAGACTTTAATTCACCCCTCCACTTT.